A single sample is the source of the 24 T cell receptor beta chains below, sequenced in a study of technical replicates of blood from a handful of donors. The data were produced by immunoSEQ multiplex PCR, yet TCRdb's version contains in-frame clones alone and is incomplete. Found here are 75,000 to 95,000 clones, roughly 90% of them singletons; the top ten hold more than 0.25%. Sequencing was done on a sample of T cells isolated from PBMCs. The receptors come from a human donor in good health.

The chain joins TRBV6-5 to TRBJ2-7; 7 bases agree with TRBD1. J gave up 0 bases and V 6 bases, and 8 bases lay outside the gene matches. The CDR3 has 15 amino acids. CDR1 MNHEY and CDR2 SVGAGI come from the germline V gene. CDR3 coding DNA: TGTGCCAGCAGCGCCATGGGGACAGTCTCCTACGAGCAGTACTTC. Protein product: CASSAMGTVSYEQYF.

The J gene is TRBJ2-1, the V gene TRBV5-1; D unclear. The germline CDR1 and CDR2 sequences are SGHRS and YFSETQ. V was shortened by 4 bases and J by 6 bases, with 14 bases between the two germline ends. There are 14 residues in the CDR3. The CDR3: CASSASARVNEQFF. The CDR3, as DNA: TGCGCCAGCAGCGCATCGGCTCGGGTCAATGAGCAGTTCTTC.

The chain uses TRBV5-1 and TRBJ1-5; D gene unclear. The CDR3 totals 15 residues. V gave up 0 bases and J gave up 0 bases, with 7 bases separating them. In germline, CDR1 is SGHRS, CDR2 YFSETQ. The DNA for the CDR3 is TGCGCCAGCAGCTTGGGTCCCTCTAGCAATCAGCCCCAGCATTTT. It translates to CASSLGPSSNQPQHF.

The V gene is TRBV7-8, the J gene TRBJ2-2, with 10 positions matching TRBD2. This CDR3 is built from 15 residues. CDR1 is SGHVS and CDR2 is FQNEAQ in the germline V gene. The trim removed 3 bases at V and 7 bases at J, leaving 5 bases unmatched. The CDR3 loop reads CASSFLAGADGELFF. The CDR3, as DNA: TGTGCCAGCAGCTTTCTAGCGGGAGCCGACGGGGAGCTGTTTTTT.

The chain uses TRBV7-9 and TRBJ2-4, with a tentative D call TRBD2 (6 bases). CDR3 size: 18 residues. The germline V gene has CDR1 SEHNR and CDR2 FQNEAQ (reference sequence). The ends were cut back, 0 bases at V and 1 base at J, with 16 bases in the middle. In nucleotides, the CDR3 is TGTGCCAGCAGCTTAGCGACCAAGGAGGGATACGCCAAAAACATTCAGTACTTC. This sequence encodes CASSLATKEGYAKNIQYF. The entire variable domain, with the rest obtained from reference TRBV7-9 and TRBJ2-4, is as follows: DTGVSQNPRHKITKRGQNVTFRCDPISEHNRLYWYRQTLGQGPEFLTYFQNEAQLEKSRLLSDRFSAERPKGSFSTLEIQRTEQGDSAMYLCASSLATKEGYAKNIQYFGAGTRLSVL.

This chain uses TRBV7-3 with TRBJ2-5; no reliable D call. Per the germline V gene, CDR1 is SGHTA and CDR2 is FQGTGA. The CDR3 extends over 13 amino acids. V lost 2 bases to trimming and J lost 1 base, with 5 bases between them. This chain's CDR3 is CASSLYTQETQYF. CDR3 nucleotides: TGTGCCAGCAGCTTATACACCCAAGAGACCCAGTACTTC.

The CDR3 protein is CASSPSFTGETQYF. CDR3 nucleotides: TGTGCCAGCAGTCCCTCGTTCACGGGAGAGACCCAGTACTTC. V gene TRBV6-5 combines with J gene TRBJ2-5; D gene uncertain. CDR3 size: 14 residues. Germline V gene lookup returns CDR1 MNHEY and CDR2 SVGAGI. The ends were cut back, 5 bases at V and 4 bases at J, with 14 bases in the middle.

The chain employs TRBV27 and TRBJ2-7, with TRBD2 matching 8 bases. Germline CDR1 MNHEY, CDR2 SMNVEV (reference sequence). V was pared by 2 bases and J by 3 bases, with 6 bases of the junction left unmatched. The CDR3 has 15 amino acids. DNA for the CDR3: TGTGCCAGCAGTTTAGCCGGCGGGAGGATCTACGAGCAGTACTTC. The encoded protein is CASSLAGGRIYEQYF.

The DNA for the CDR3 is TGTGCCAGCAGCTTAGAGGGACTAGCGGGGGACCACTACGAGCAGTACTTC. Protein: CASSLEGLAGDHYEQYF. The chain combines TRBV13 with TRBJ2-7; TRBD2 matches 14 bases. Germline V gene data show CDR1 as PRHDT and CDR2 as FYEKMQ (reference sequence). This CDR3 region has 17 residues. The trim removed 1 base at V and 3 bases at J, leaving 5 bases unmatched.

This clone was recorded a few times. The genes are TRBV9 and TRBJ1-1; 7 nucleotides match TRBD1. V lost 0 bases and J lost 2; bases outside the gene matches: 4. CDR3 length: 15 amino acids. Germline CDR1 is SGDLS and CDR2 is YYNGEE. The CDR3 region has the DNA TGTGCCAGCAGCGTAGTAACAGGGGCAAACACTGAAGCTTTCTTT. Translated, it gives CASSVVTGANTEAFF.

The chain combines TRBV28 with TRBJ1-4; D is uncertain. CDR1 MDHEN and CDR2 SYDVKM come from the germline V gene. This CDR3 spans 14 amino acids. V shed 3 bases and J shed 7 bases, with 12 bases lying between them. DNA of the CDR3: TGTGCCAGCAGTTTGACCCGACTGTTTGAAAAACTGTTTTTT. Amino acids: CASSLTRLFEKLFF.

The chain recombines TRBV29-1 with TRBJ2-7, with D unresolved. Germline-derived CDR1 and CDR2 are SQVTM and ANQGSEA. Trimming removed 2 bases from V and 0 bases from J, with 8 bases in between. The CDR3 runs to 13 residues. The CDR3 is CSVEYSSSYEQYF. The CDR3 region has the DNA TGCAGCGTTGAATACTCATCCTCCTACGAGCAGTACTTC.

V usage is TRBV2 and J usage is TRBJ1-1; tentative D call: TRBD1 (5 bases). The germline gives CDR1 SNHLY, CDR2 FYNNEI. V was clipped by 6 bases and J by 8 bases, with 34 bases between them. The CDR3 runs to 19 residues. The CDR3 DNA is TGTGCCAGCAGCGGCCCTGCACCGGGACTCCTCCTTAGGAACGGCGAAGCTTTCTTT. It codes for CASSGPAPGLLLRNGEAFF. Drawing the rest from reference TRBV2 and TRBJ1-1, the complete variable domain is EPEVTQTPSHQVTQMGQEVILRCVPISNHLYFYWYRQILGQKVEFLVSFYNNEISEKSEIFDDQFSVERPDGSNFTLKIRSTKLEDSAMYFCASSGPAPGLLLRNGEAFFGQGTRLTVV.

This chain uses TRBV29-1 with TRBJ1-2; TRBD1 matches 8 bases. Germline CDR1 SQVTM, CDR2 ANQGSEA. V shed 7 bases, J shed 8 bases, and the junction held 12 bases outside the gene matches. The CDR3 is made up of 13 amino acids. The CDR3 reads CSANPTDRAGYTF. The CDR3 DNA is TGCAGCGCCAACCCGACGGACAGGGCGGGCTACACCTTC.

This chain joins TRBV5-8 and TRBJ1-1; a possible D gene is TRBD1 (5 bases). The germline gives CDR1 SGHTS, CDR2 YDEGEE. V was shortened by 6 bases and J by 2 bases, with 11 bases between the two germline ends. CDR3 length: 13 residues. The CDR3 DNA follows: TGTGCCAGCACCGCCAGGGTTAACACTGAAGCTTTCTTT. It translates to CASTARVNTEAFF.

The chain combines TRBV9 with TRBJ2-3, with 8 bases that match TRBD2. The CDR3 consists of 16 residues. V lost 0 bases to trimming and J lost 2 bases; unmatched junction nucleotides: 5. The germline CDR1 and CDR2 sequences are SGDLS and YYNGEE. The CDR3 coding sequence is TGTGCCAGCAGCGTAGGTTCGGGGGGGATCACAGATACGCAGTATTTT. It encodes CASSVGSGGITDTQYF.

The chain carries TRBV13 and TRBJ1-1; D not certain. CDR3 size: 13 residues. Trimming pared 0 bases from V and 6 bases from J, leaving 8 bases between. Germline loops: CDR1 PRHDT, CDR2 FYEKMQ (reference sequence). In DNA form, the CDR3 reads TGTGCCAGCAGCTTAGGAGAACTGGCTGAAGCTTTCTTT. Translating it yields CASSLGELAEAFF.

The chain couples TRBV4-1 to TRBJ2-5, with D possibly TRBD1 on 6 matching bases. The CDR3 is 15 residues long. The V gene's germline CDR1 is MGHRA and CDR2 YSYEKL. V shed 0 bases and J shed 1 base, with 9 bases lying between them. CDR3 sequence: CASSQDQGFQETQYF. The CDR3 DNA sequence: TGCGCCAGCAGCCAAGATCAGGGGTTCCAAGAGACCCAGTACTTC.

This clone occurred once. V is TRBV7-6 and J is TRBJ2-3, with 9 nucleotides matching TRBD2. The trim removed 3 bases at V and 3 bases at J, leaving 7 bases unmatched. The CDR3 runs 16 residues. Germline CDR1 is SGHVS and CDR2 is FNYEAQ. CDR3 residues: CASSLIAGAETDTQYF. DNA for the CDR3: TGTGCCAGCAGCTTGATAGCGGGGGCTGAAACAGATACGCAGTATTTT.

The chain uses TRBV5-1 and TRBJ1-2; TRBD1 aligns across 7 bases. Germline V gene lookup returns CDR1 SGHRS and CDR2 YFSETQ. V was pared by 0 bases and J by 10 bases, with 12 bases of the junction left unmatched. The CDR3 runs to 15 residues. CDR3 in DNA: TGCGCCAGCAGCTTGGACGCTAGACAGGGCGGGGACTACACCTTC. Translating gives CASSLDARQGGDYTF.

The CDR3 loop is CATLAGFAEAFF. In DNA, the CDR3 is TGTGCCACCCTCGCGGGTTTCGCTGAAGCTTTCTTT. This chain joins TRBV6-6 and TRBJ1-1; the D is unclear. The germline CDR1 and CDR2 sequences are MNHNY and SVGAGI (reference sequence). With 10 bases removed from V and 6 bases from J, the gap between germline ends came to 15 bases. This CDR3 region has 12 residues.

The rearrangement joins TRBV27 to TRBJ2-7, with TRBD2 identical over 8 bases. The CDR3 covers 15 residues. In germline, CDR1 is MNHEY, CDR2 SMNVEV (reference sequence). V lost 0 bases to trimming and J lost 2 bases; unmatched junction nucleotides: 3. CDR3: CASSLSASGPYEQYF. Here the CDR3 DNA reads TGTGCCAGCAGTTTATCGGCTAGCGGGCCCTACGAGCAGTACTTC.

This chain connects TRBV19 to TRBJ2-7; 10 nucleotides match TRBD1. V lost 7 bases, J lost 6 bases, and 3 bases stayed unmatched. The germline CDR1 and CDR2 sequences are LNHDA and SQIVND (reference sequence). There are 12 residues in the CDR3. CDR3 DNA sequence: TGTGCCAGTACCAGGACAGGGGGCGAGCAGTACTTC. This sequence encodes CASTRTGGEQYF.

The chain uses TRBV19 and TRBJ2-1; maybe TRBD2 (6 bases). This CDR3 has 14 residues. CDR1 is LNHDA, CDR2 SQIVND, per germline (reference sequence). V dropped 3 bases and J dropped 7 bases, with 13 bases sitting between them. The DNA for the CDR3 is TGTGCCAGTAGTATGGAGGGTTCAAGAAATGAGCAGTTCTTC. It yields the protein CASSMEGSRNEQFF.